This T cell receptor (beta chain) came from a study of blood T cell repertoires in COVID-19. About the research overall: The samples span acute and convalescent COVID-19 from the United States, Italy and Spain.

With V trimmed by 2 bases and J by 0 bases, 7 bases remained unmatched. This CDR3 is built from 18 residues. The V gene's germline CDR1 is SGHTS and CDR2 YDEGEE. TCRdb's table, derived via immunoSEQ multiplex PCR, lists solely in-frame clones and lacks some. Found here are around 65,000 clones, roughly 91% of them singletons; the top ten hold roughly 1.7%. V gene TRBV5-8 combines with J gene TRBJ2-6; 8 bases line up with TRBD1. This receptor was taken from a human donor in a cohort sampled during active COVID-19. Sequenced: peripheral blood. The DNA of the CDR3 is TGTGCCAGCAGCTTTGTATGGACAGGGAACTCTGGGGCCAACGTCCTGACTTTC. Amino acids: CASSFVWTGNSGANVLTF.